This TCR beta chain was sequenced for a study of beta chain features in type 1 diabetes. Study information: Patients and healthy donors were similar in age, gender and cell yields. Study findings and constraints: Patients showed naive, central memory and Treg TCRB repertoires that appeared more similar than those of healthy donors. Any HLA type influence on TCRB rearrangement was left unresolved here.

V lost 0 bases and J 9 bases, leaving 24 bases between the germline ends. The CDR3 has 18 amino acids. Germline V CDR1 and CDR2: LGHNA, YNFKEQ. The investigators reverse transcribed all of the isolated RNA, so they sequenced expressed TCRB transcripts. The repertoire was sequenced with immunoSEQ multiplex PCR; TCRdb's copy has only in-frame clones and lacks some. Among nearly 250,000 clones listed, about 63% were seen once. In the case of this clone: Its antigen is not identified.

The TCR sequence derives from a man aged 25 to 40 in good health. The rearrangement joins TRBV4-2 to TRBJ2-4; D gene unclear. Material: naive CD4+ T cells from blood. The CDR3 bases are TGTGCCAGCAGCCAAGATCTCCGGCGTGGACGGGCCCCGGGCATTCAGTACTTC. Translating gives CASSQDLRRGRAPGIQYF.